The 25 T cell receptor beta chains in this list originate from one sample, sequenced in a study. TCRdb used MiXCR to reprocess the RT-PCR reads, holding one entry per CDR3 protein. The table shows about 680,000 distinct CDR3 sequences, with 14% occurring only once. Specimen: memory CD4+ T cells from blood. The receptor set was obtained from a female donor in good health, serving as a healthy control.

This clonotype showed up many times. V usage is TRBV28 and J usage is TRBJ2-7; 8 bases align to TRBD1. Germline values: CDR1 MDHEN, CDR2 SYDVKM. V was pared by 6 bases and J by 3 bases, with 7 bases of the junction left unmatched. The CDR3 is 14 amino acids. The chain's CDR3 is CASRNRDRSYEQYF. CDR3 nucleotides: TGTGCCAGCAGGAACCGGGACAGGAGCTACGAGCAGTACTTC.

The J gene is TRBJ1-4, the V gene TRBV7-7; no clear D. Trimming shortened V by 1 base and J by 5 bases, and 11 bases separated the two germline ends. CDR3 length equals 15 residues. CDR1 and CDR2 (germline): SSHAT, FNYEAQ (reference sequence). The CDR3 reads CASSLVQKLNEKLFF. CDR3 coding DNA: TGTGCCAGCAGCTTAGTCCAGAAACTGAATGAAAAACTGTTTTTT.

In this sample, this clonotype turned up many times. The chain uses TRBV5-1 and TRBJ1-1; the match to TRBD1 covers 12 bases. Trimming removed 4 bases from V and 5 bases from J; junction bases left unmatched: 6. CDR1 is SGHRS, CDR2 YFSETQ, per germline. The CDR3 covers 15 residues. The CDR3 is CASSPGTGGLTEAFF. The CDR3 nucleotides read TGCGCCAGCAGCCCCGGGACAGGGGGCCTAACTGAAGCTTTCTTT. Full variable domain (rest looked up from reference TRBV5-1 and TRBJ1-1): KAGVTQTPRYLIKTRGQQVTLSCSPISGHRSVSWYQQTPGQGLQFLFEYFSETQRNKGNFPGRFSGRQFSNSRSEMNVSTLELGDSALYLCASSPGTGGLTEAFFGQGTRLTVV.

The rearrangement joins TRBV28 to TRBJ1-3; 7 nucleotides line up with TRBD1. Germline CDR1 and CDR2: MDHEN and SYDVKM. V lost 2 bases and J lost 13; bases outside the gene matches: 11. The CDR3 runs 14 residues. The DNA of the CDR3 is TGTGCCAGCAGTTTACAGGTTTCATGGACAGGAATATATTTT. Protein product: CASSLQVSWTGIYF.

This chain connects TRBV5-5 to TRBJ1-4; D gene uncertain. The germline V gene encodes CDR1 SGHKS and CDR2 YYEKEE (reference sequence). Between the trimmed V and J ends, which lost 4 bases and 0 bases, there was a span of 13 bases. The length of the CDR3 is 16 residues. The CDR3, as DNA: TGTGCCAGCAGCCCCCCGGGTGTCGCAACTAATGAAAAACTGTTTTTT. It encodes CASSPPGVATNEKLFF. Full variable domain (rest looked up from reference TRBV5-5 and TRBJ1-4): DAGVTQSPTHLIKTRGQQVTLRCSPISGHKSVSWYQQVLGQGPQFIFQYYEKEERGRGNFPDRFSARQFPNYSSELNVNALLLGDSALYLCASSPPGVATNEKLFFGSGTQLSVL.

The genes are TRBV1 and TRBJ2-7; the DNA was not compared with TRBD2, the D call given in the table. TRBV1 is a known pseudogene. This CDR3 region has 15 residues. The CDR3 region has the DNA TGCACCAGCAGCCAAGTAGGGGACTACCTATACGAGCAGTACTTC. The encoded protein is CTSSQVGDYLYEQYF.

This clonotype was found a few times. The rearrangement links TRBV20-1 to TRBJ2-1, with D perhaps being TRBD1 or TRBD2 (5 bases each). With 0 bases removed from V and 5 bases from J, the gap between germline ends came to 14 bases. Germline values: CDR1 DFQATT, CDR2 SNEGSKA (reference sequence). The CDR3 runs to 15 residues. CDR3: CSAREPGPINNEQFF. The CDR3 nucleotides read TGCAGTGCTAGAGAACCGGGACCGATCAACAATGAGCAGTTCTTC.

This clonotype showed up just a few times. The CDR3 sequence: CASGLVLSSGRLGRNEQFF. The CDR3 nucleotides read TGTGCTAGTGGTTTGGTACTTTCTAGCGGGAGACTAGGGAGGAATGAGCAGTTCTTC. This sequence joins TRBV12-5 and TRBJ2-1, with 10 bases identical to TRBD2. The junction had 15 bases not matched to a gene; V was cut back by 0 bases and J by 7 bases. CDR1 and CDR2 (germline): LGHNT, FRNRAP. The CDR3 is 19 residues long.

This chain's CDR3 is CSAAGANVLTF. The CDR3 DNA reads as TGCAGTGCTGCTGGGGCCAACGTCCTGACTTTC. The chain carries TRBV20-1 and TRBJ2-6, with D uncertain. V was pared by 5 bases and J by 2 bases, with 1 base between. Germline V CDR1 and CDR2: DFQATT, SNEGSKA (reference sequence). This CDR3 is built from 11 residues.

This clonotype was found a few times. V is TRBV5-6 and J is TRBJ2-3; D ambiguous. The CDR3 length is 13 residues. Germline V gene sequence: CDR1 SGHDT, CDR2 YYEEEE. V lost 0 bases and J 7 bases, leaving 9 bases between the germline ends. CDR3 sequence reads: CASSLGEAYTQYF. Here the CDR3 DNA reads TGTGCCAGCAGCTTGGGTGAGGCGTATACGCAGTATTTT.

The V gene is TRBV20-1, the J gene TRBJ1-6, with D perhaps matching TRBD1 (6 bases). CDR3 length equals 15 residues. Per germline, CDR1 DFQATT and CDR2 SNEGSKA (reference sequence). The germline V and J ends were trimmed by 0 bases and 7 bases, with 13 bases remaining between them. The chain's CDR3 is CSARDVAGDNSPLHF. The CDR3 bases are TGCAGTGCTAGAGATGTGGCAGGGGACAATTCACCCCTCCACTTT.

The chain links TRBV5-5 to TRBJ1-1, with a weak D call TRBD1 (5 bases). CDR3 size: 16 residues. Trimming removed 0 bases at V and 6 bases at J, with 18 bases between. CDR1 and CDR2 from the germline V gene are SGHKS and YYEKEE (reference sequence). CDR3 in amino acids: CASSLAWGQVLAEAFF. In nucleotides, the CDR3 is TGTGCCAGCAGCTTGGCCTGGGGCCAGGTGTTGGCTGAAGCTTTCTTT.

This CDR3 is CASSPGGSEQYF. In DNA, the CDR3 is TGTGCCAGCAGCCCCGGTGGGTCCGAGCAGTACTTC. The chain employs TRBV7-2 and TRBJ2-7; D unresolved. Germline CDR1 and CDR2: SGHTA and FQGNSA. V lost 5 bases and J lost 6, with 11 bases in between. The CDR3 extends over 12 amino acids.

The chain links TRBV5-1 to TRBJ2-3, with 11 positions matching TRBD2. The germline gives CDR1 SGHRS, CDR2 YFSETQ. The CDR3 spans 16 residues. Trimming removed 4 bases from V and 1 base from J; junction bases left unmatched: 5. As DNA, the CDR3 is TGCGCCAGCAGCGCACTAGCGGGGGCCGGCACAGATACGCAGTATTTT. Its translation is CASSALAGAGTDTQYF. Variable domain in full (rest from reference TRBV5-1 and TRBJ2-3): KAGVTQTPRYLIKTRGQQVTLSCSPISGHRSVSWYQQTPGQGLQFLFEYFSETQRNKGNFPGRFSGRQFSNSRSEMNVSTLELGDSALYLCASSALAGAGTDTQYFGPGTRLTVL.

The gene calls are TRBV30 and TRBJ1-4; possibly TRBD1 for D (5 bases). CDR3 length equals 17 residues. Looked up from germline, CDR1 is GTSNPN and CDR2 is SVGIG (reference sequence). The germline V and J ends were trimmed by 2 bases and 8 bases, with 24 bases remaining between them. This CDR3 reads CAWSRGVEGPLREKLFF. CDR3 DNA sequence: TGTGCCTGGAGTCGGGGGGTGGAAGGACCCCTAAGAGAAAAACTGTTTTTT.

The table lists this clonotype with a few counts. The genes are TRBV5-1 and TRBJ2-3, with 14 bases that match TRBD2. This CDR3 is built from 16 residues. The V gene's germline CDR1 is SGHRS and CDR2 YFSETQ. V dropped 4 bases and J dropped 4; count of bases not matched to a gene: 5. The CDR3, as DNA: TGCGCCAGCAGCCCAGGGACTAGCGGGAGTGCAGATACGCAGTATTTT. This encodes CASSPGTSGSADTQYF.

This sequence joins TRBV13 and TRBJ2-1; 7 bases line up with TRBD2. This CDR3 spans 16 amino acids. The ends lost 2 bases at V and 0 bases at J; junction bases unmatched: 4. The V gene's germline CDR1 is PRHDT and CDR2 FYEKMQ (reference sequence). The CDR3 nucleotides are TGTGCCAGCAGCTTACTAGCGGCTAGCTCCTACAATGAGCAGTTCTTC. It yields the protein CASSLLAASSYNEQFF.

Comment on this clonotype: Mismatch with germline at one junction end may stem from a read error. The chain's CDR3 is CSARDPGTSGSGLQIF. For the CDR3, the DNA is TGCAGTGCTAGAGATCCCGGGACTAGCGGGAGCGGGCTGCAAATCTTC. V usage is TRBV20-1 and J usage is TRBJ2-1, with 14 nucleotides matching TRBD2. Germline V lookup: CDR1 DFQATT, CDR2 SNEGSKA (reference sequence). The CDR3 is 16 residues long.

V gene TRBV7-2 combines with J gene TRBJ2-2; no clear D gene. V was cut by 5 bases and J by 4 bases, with 8 bases left in between. The length of the CDR3 is 13 residues. Germline CDR1 is SGHTA and CDR2 is FQGNSA. The CDR3 DNA sequence: TGTGCCAGCAGCCCACAAATCACCGGGGAGCTGTTTTTT. Amino acid sequence: CASSPQITGELFF.

This clonotype was counted only a few times. V is TRBV6-5 and J is TRBJ1-1; D gene uncertain. This CDR3 is 13 amino acids long. From germline, CDR1 is MNHEY and CDR2 SVGAGI. With 2 bases removed from V and 4 bases from J, the gap between germline ends came to 8 bases. The CDR3 sequence: CASSYGDSTEAFF. DNA for the CDR3: TGTGCCAGCAGTTACGGGGATAGCACTGAAGCTTTCTTT.

In its sample, this clonotype was seen many times. This chain joins TRBV29-1 and TRBJ1-2; 10 bases map to TRBD1. The germline CDR1 and CDR2 sequences are SQVTM and ANQGSEA. The CDR3 runs to 13 residues. With V trimmed by 3 bases and J by 4 bases, 2 bases remained unmatched. CDR3 nucleotide sequence: TGCAGCGTTGATGGACAGGGGGGCTATGGCTACACCTTC. Translation: CSVDGQGGYGYTF.

This clonotype has a count of ten or more. The rearrangement links TRBV20-1 to TRBJ1-2; possible D gene TRBD1, 5 bases. The CDR3 sequence is 15 residues long. The V end lost 0 bases, the J end lost 5 bases, and 16 bases lay between the germline ends. Germline CDR1 DFQATT, CDR2 SNEGSKA (reference sequence). The CDR3 loop reads CSAREGAGSRYGYTF. CDR3 nucleotide sequence: TGCAGTGCTAGAGAAGGGGCAGGGTCGAGATATGGCTACACCTTC.

This clonotype was seen repeatedly, ten times or more. V gene TRBV10-3 combines with J gene TRBJ1-5; possible D gene TRBD1, 5 bases. Germline lookup yields CDR1 ENHRY and CDR2 SYGVKD. The CDR3 runs to 13 residues. V lost 6 bases to trimming and J lost 2 bases, with 8 bases between them. CDR3 bases: TGTGCCATCAGCCCGGGGGGCAATCAGCCCCAGCATTTT. Protein sequence: CAISPGGNQPQHF.

This clonotype was counted at least ten times. CDR3 in DNA: TGCGCCAGCAGCCAAGATGTGGGTGGTCGGGGGAACTATGGCTACACCTTC. Amino acid sequence: CASSQDVGGRGNYGYTF. The chain combines TRBV4-3 with TRBJ1-2; D is possibly TRBD1 (5 bases). V was trimmed by 0 bases and J by 2 bases, leaving 16 bases between them. This CDR3 is 17 amino acids long. Germline V gene sequence: CDR1 LGHNA, CDR2 YSLEER.

This clonotype has a count of ten or more. The gene calls are TRBV6-5 and TRBJ1-1, with TRBD1 identical over 9 bases. This CDR3 has 14 residues. Germline V lookup: CDR1 MNHEY, CDR2 SVGAGI. V lost 6 bases, J lost 3 bases, and 5 bases stayed unmatched. The CDR3 loop reads CASRGTGFDTEAFF. The CDR3 nucleotides are TGTGCCAGCAGGGGGACAGGGTTTGACACTGAAGCTTTCTTT.